Listed here are 2 T cell receptor beta chains from one sample, sequenced in a study of control samples from healthy donors and cancer patients. The data were produced by immunoSEQ multiplex PCR, yet TCRdb's version contains in-frame clones alone and is incomplete. The table shows 70,000 to 80,000 clones, with approximately 88% occurring only once. Specimen: PBMCs. The receptors were gathered from a woman aged 50 to 60 with colorectal cancer.

The chain recombines TRBV5-4 with TRBJ2-1, with TRBD2 identical over 13 bases. The CDR3 has 15 amino acids. V shed 4 bases, J shed 5 bases, and the junction held 3 bases outside the gene matches. Germline V gene sequence: CDR1 SGHNT, CDR2 YYREEE (reference sequence). The CDR3 bases are TGTGCCAGCAGCAAACTAGCGGGGGGGCACAATGAGCAGTTCTTC. Its translation: CASSKLAGGHNEQFF.

The chain recombines TRBV12-3 or TRBV12-4 with TRBJ1-2; D is undetermined. The CDR3 runs 11 residues. The V and J ends lost 8 bases and 4 bases respectively, with 8 bases between them. The CDR3 nucleotides read TGTGCCAGCGGACGGGGCTATGGCTACACCTTC. Translating gives CASGRGYGYTF.